The sequence of this TCR beta chain was determined in a study of post-analysis software for immune sequencing data (dated by TCRdb to the mid-2010s). Background for the entire study: Recorded disease courses included relapsing-remitting, secondary progressive and progressive-relapsing multiple sclerosis, with some patients lacking subtype annotation. The multiple sclerosis patient repertoires were compared with more than 10 previously published healthy control repertoires from donors aged about 6 to 26 years. A subset of samples was prepared in parallel using single-end sample barcoding, then pooled and co-amplified after Illumina adapter ligation.

To demonstrate the VDJtools post-analysis software, the study profiled TCR beta repertoires from the peripheral blood of around 13 young patients with multiple sclerosis. Multiple sclerosis patients were children and adolescents aged 6 to 15 years. General findings and caveats noted by the study authors: The multiple sclerosis patient group was slightly younger than the control group. Compared with controls, multiple sclerosis patients had significantly lower normalized Chao1 diversity, a finding suggesting substantial peripheral T-cell clonal expansion. Direct clustering with F measure showed strong co-clustering of samples prepared in the same batch, prompting a batch-effect correction. Roughly 5 TRBV segments, including TRBV5-6, TRBV5-1 and TRBV20-1, were significantly more frequent in patients than controls.

The library was made by PCR. TCRdb shows the sequencer as Illumina HiSeq 2500. To reduce PCR and sequencing biases, unique molecular identifiers were built into the TCR beta cDNA libraries. Per 1 to 10 million input T cells, 500,000 or so cDNA molecules were obtained, such that each molecule approximated one T cell. The same protocol used for the earlier healthy control dataset was applied to prepare and sequence the patient libraries. Within a given batch, samples were prepared together, multiplexed and sequenced on the same HiSeq lane. The original methods were these. Raw barcoded reads were processed with MIGEC, discarding single-read molecular identifier groups before consensus assembly and CDR3 extraction. Clonotype tables were post-analysed with VDJtools, normalizing diversity by down-sampling all datasets to the smallest sample size. Repertoire overlap clustering matched CDR3 amino acid but not nucleotide sequences to correct batch-related cross-sample contamination. Clones were called with MiXCR by TCRdb after fastp trimmed the public reads at Q25, and only in-frame beta chains were retained. Identical CDR3 protein sequences are pooled into one entry, listed with their most common genes and DNA. These V and J calls rely on TCRdb rather than the paper's analysis. The sample profile shows over 700,000 distinct CDR3 sequences; approximately 30% of them were found once. The top ten constitute approximately 0.6% of the sample.

Sequences SQVTM (CDR1) and ANQGSEA (CDR2) are obtained from the germline V gene. The CDR3 runs 15 amino acids, cysteine and phenylalanine included. CDR3 DNA is the only sequence kept; it has 45 bases, read in frame from the first base. Comments on this clonotype: No antigen is known for it. At one boundary the junction diverges from the germline segment, which might be a read error.

The sample was blood. Recombination connected TRBV29-1 to TRBJ2-1; the junction holds 12 bases that match TRBD2. The origin of this receptor is a girl between 10 and 17 years old with multiple sclerosis. The DNA sequence follows: TGCAGCGTTCCACGGACTAGCGGGGCGTACAATAAGCAGTTCTTC. Its protein reads: CSVPRTSGAYNKQFF.